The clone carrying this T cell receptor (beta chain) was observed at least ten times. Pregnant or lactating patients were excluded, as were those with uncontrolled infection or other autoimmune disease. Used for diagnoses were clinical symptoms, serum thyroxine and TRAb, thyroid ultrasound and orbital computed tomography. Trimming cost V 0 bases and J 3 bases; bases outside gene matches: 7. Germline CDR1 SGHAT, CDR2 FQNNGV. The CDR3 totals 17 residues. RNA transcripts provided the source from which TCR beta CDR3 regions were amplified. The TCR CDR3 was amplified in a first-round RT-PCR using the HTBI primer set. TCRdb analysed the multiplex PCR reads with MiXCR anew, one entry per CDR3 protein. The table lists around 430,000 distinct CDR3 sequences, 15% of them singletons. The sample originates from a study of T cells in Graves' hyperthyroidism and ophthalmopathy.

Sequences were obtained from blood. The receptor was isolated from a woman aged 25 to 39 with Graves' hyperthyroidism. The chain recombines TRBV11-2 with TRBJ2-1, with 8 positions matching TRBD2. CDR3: CASSLEGREVGYNEQFF. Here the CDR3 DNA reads TGTGCCAGCAGCTTAGAAGGGCGGGAGGTGGGCTACAATGAGCAGTTCTTC.